The 5 T cell receptor beta chains presented below share a single source sample, sequenced in a study of T cell repertoires in cytomegalovirus infection (dated by TCRdb to about 2019). Data came from an Illumina HiSeq 1500. The raw public data were reprocessed by TCRdb itself: fastp quality trimming at Q25, MiXCR clonotype calling, in-frame beta chains only. One record per CDR3 amino acid sequence lists the most common genes and DNA. Recorded for this sample are a few hundred thousand distinct CDR3 sequences; roughly 29% of them occurred a single time. Together, the top ten hold about 13% of the sample. The sample taken for sequencing was PBMCs. Source of these receptors: a human donor in good health (CMV status not recorded). Some clones in this sample may be carry-over from other donors' samples.

This clonotype has only a few counts. The chain combines TRBV10-3 with TRBJ2-7, with 7 nucleotides matching TRBD1. Germline V gives CDR1 ENHRY, CDR2 SYGVKD. V gave up 2 bases and J gave up 2 bases; unmatched junction bases: 6. This CDR3 spans 15 amino acids. This CDR3 reads CAISEADRLTYEQYF. In nucleotides, the CDR3 is TGTGCCATCAGTGAGGCGGACAGGCTTACCTACGAGCAGTACTTC.

The genes are TRBV12-3 or TRBV12-4 and TRBJ2-1; 7 positions agree with TRBD2. Trimming cost V 5 bases and J 9 bases; bases outside gene matches: 7. The CDR3 runs to 13 residues. The CDR3 here is CASSSGIGAEQFF. DNA of the CDR3: TGTGCCAGCAGTAGCGGGATCGGTGCTGAGCAGTTCTTC.

The chain recombines TRBV11-2 with TRBJ2-3; D is ambiguous. Trimming shortened V by 0 bases and J by 7 bases, and 8 bases separated the two germline ends. This CDR3 comprises 13 residues. Germline loops: CDR1 SGHAT, CDR2 FQNNGV. The CDR3 region is CASSLEAANTQYF. The CDR3 bases are TGTGCCAGCAGCTTAGAGGCCGCCAATACGCAGTATTTT.

In its sample, this clonotype was seen many times. V is TRBV7-2 and J is TRBJ2-3, with D perhaps TRBD1 (5 bases). V lost 5 bases, J lost 6 bases, and 15 bases lay in between. Germline loops: CDR1 SGHTA, CDR2 FQGNSA. The CDR3 spans 14 residues. In nucleotides, the CDR3 is TGTGCCAGCAGCCCCTTTTCAGGGCCGGATACGCAGTATTTT. This encodes CASSPFSGPDTQYF.

This clonotype has ten or more counts. The J gene is TRBJ1-5, the V gene TRBV12-3 or TRBV12-4; D is unresolved. V lost 5 bases, J lost 4 bases, and 18 bases lay in between. This CDR3 has 16 amino acids. In DNA form, the CDR3 reads TGTGCCAGCAGTCCACCGTCCGTCATAGCTAATCAGCCCCAGCATTTT. Amino acids: CASSPPSVIANQPQHF.